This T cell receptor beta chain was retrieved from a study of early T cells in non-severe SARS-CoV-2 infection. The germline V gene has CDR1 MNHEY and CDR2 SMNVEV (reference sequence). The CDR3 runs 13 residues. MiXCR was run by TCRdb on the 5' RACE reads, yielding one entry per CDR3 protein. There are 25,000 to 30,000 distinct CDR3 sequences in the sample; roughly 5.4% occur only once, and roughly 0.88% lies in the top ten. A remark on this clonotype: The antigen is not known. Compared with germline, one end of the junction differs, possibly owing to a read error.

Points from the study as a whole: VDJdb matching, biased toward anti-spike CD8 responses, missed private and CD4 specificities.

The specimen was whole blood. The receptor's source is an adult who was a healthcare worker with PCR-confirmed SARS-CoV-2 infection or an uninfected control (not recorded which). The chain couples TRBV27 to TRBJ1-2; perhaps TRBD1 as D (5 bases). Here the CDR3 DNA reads TGTGCCAGCAGACCGGGACCTAACTTTGGCTACACCTTC. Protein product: CASRPGPNFGYTF.